This T cell receptor (beta chain) was sequenced for a study of blood T cell repertoires in COVID-19. Germline V gene data show CDR1 as SNHLY and CDR2 as FYNNEI. V was pared by 5 bases and J by 2 bases, with 18 bases between. The CDR3 covers 16 residues. Here immunoSEQ multiplex PCR was the method, and the copy in TCRdb shows in-frame clones only, minus some. The repertoire holds about 170,000 clones, with approximately 83% as singletons. The receptor was isolated from a man between 70 and 80 years old with active or convalescent COVID-19. J is TRBJ2-5 and V is TRBV2; D possibly corresponds to TRBD2 (6 bases). Sequenced: peripheral blood. CDR3 sequence reads: CASSTRGGPQQETQYF. The CDR3 DNA follows: TGTGCCAGCAGTACTCGGGGAGGCCCCCAACAAGAGACCCAGTACTTC. The full variable domain, its missing parts supplied by reference TRBV2 and TRBJ2-5, is EPEVTQTPSHQVTQMGQEVILRCVPISNHLYFYWYRQILGQKVEFLVSFYNNEISEKSEIFDDQFSVERPDGSNFTLKIRSTKLEDSAMYFCASSTRGGPQQETQYFGPGTRLLVL.